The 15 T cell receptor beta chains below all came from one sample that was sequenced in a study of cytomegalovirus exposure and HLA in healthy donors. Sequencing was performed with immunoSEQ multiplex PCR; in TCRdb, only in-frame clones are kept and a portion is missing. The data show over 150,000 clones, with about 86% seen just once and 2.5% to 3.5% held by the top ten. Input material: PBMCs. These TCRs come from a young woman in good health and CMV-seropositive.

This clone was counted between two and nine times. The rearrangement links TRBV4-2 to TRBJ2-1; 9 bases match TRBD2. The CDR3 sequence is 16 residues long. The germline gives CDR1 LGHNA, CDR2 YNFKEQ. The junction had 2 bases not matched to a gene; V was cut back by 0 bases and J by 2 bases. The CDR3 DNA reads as TGTGCCAGCAGCCAAGAGGGCGGGGGGGCCTACAATGAGCAGTTCTTC. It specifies CASSQEGGGAYNEQFF.

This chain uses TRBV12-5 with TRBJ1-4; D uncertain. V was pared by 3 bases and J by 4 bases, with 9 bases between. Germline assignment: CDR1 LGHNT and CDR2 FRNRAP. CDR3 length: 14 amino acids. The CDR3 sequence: CASGFGGSNEKLFF. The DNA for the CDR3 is TGTGCTAGTGGTTTTGGCGGAAGTAATGAAAAACTGTTTTTT.

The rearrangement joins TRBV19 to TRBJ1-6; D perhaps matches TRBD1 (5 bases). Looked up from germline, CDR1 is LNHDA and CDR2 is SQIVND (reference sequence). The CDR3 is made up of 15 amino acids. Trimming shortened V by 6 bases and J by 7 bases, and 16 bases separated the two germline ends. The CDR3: CASSLLGGLNSPLHF. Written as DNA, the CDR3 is TGTGCCAGTAGCCTGCTGGGGGGTTTGAATTCACCCCTCCACTTT. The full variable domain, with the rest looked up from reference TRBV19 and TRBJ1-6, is DGGITQSPKYLFRKEGQNVTLSCEQNLNHDAMYWYRQDPGQGLRLIYYSQIVNDFQKGDIAEGYSVSREKKESFPLTVTSAQKNPTAFYLCASSLLGGLNSPLHFGNGTRLTVT.

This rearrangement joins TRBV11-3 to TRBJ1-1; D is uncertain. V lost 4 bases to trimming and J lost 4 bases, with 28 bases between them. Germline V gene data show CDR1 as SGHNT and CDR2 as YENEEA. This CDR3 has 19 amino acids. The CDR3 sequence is CASSSRSGSGPGRGTEAFF. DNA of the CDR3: TGTGCCAGCAGCTCGCGTAGCGGGTCAGGACCTGGTAGAGGCACTGAAGCTTTCTTT.

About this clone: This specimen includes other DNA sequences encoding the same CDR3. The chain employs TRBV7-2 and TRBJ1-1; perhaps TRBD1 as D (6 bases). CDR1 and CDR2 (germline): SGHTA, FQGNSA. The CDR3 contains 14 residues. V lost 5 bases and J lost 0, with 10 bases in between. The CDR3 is CASSLGQLNTEAFF. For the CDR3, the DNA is TGTGCCAGCAGCCTAGGACAGCTGAACACTGAAGCTTTCTTT.

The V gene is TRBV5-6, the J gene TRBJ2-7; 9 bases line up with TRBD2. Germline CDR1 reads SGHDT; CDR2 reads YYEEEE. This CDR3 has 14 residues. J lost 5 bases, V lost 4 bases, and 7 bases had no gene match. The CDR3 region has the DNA TGTGCCAGCAGCCTGGGACTAGCAGCTGACGAGCAGTACTTC. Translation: CASSLGLAADEQYF. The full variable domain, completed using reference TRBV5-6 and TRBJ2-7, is DAGVTQSPTHLIKTRGQQVTLRCSPKSGHDTVSWYQQALGQGPQFIFQYYEEEERQRGNFPDRFSGHQFPNYSSELNVNALLLGDSALYLCASSLGLAADEQYFGPGTRLTVT.

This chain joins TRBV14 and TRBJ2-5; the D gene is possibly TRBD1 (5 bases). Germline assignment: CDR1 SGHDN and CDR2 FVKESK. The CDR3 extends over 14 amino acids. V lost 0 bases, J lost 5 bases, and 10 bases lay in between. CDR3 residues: CASSQDRNRETQYF. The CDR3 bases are TGTGCCAGCAGCCAAGATAGGAACAGGGAGACCCAGTACTTC.

Here the CDR3 reads CASSRLRGIPEQYF. The CDR3, as DNA: TGTGCCAGCAGCAGACTGCGGGGGATTCCCGAGCAGTACTTC. The V gene is TRBV11-2, the J gene TRBJ2-7, with 7 bases fitting TRBD2. Looked up from germline, CDR1 is SGHAT and CDR2 is FQNNGV. The CDR3 extends over 14 amino acids. Losses at the gene ends were 5 bases for V and 6 bases for J; bases not matched to a gene: 10.

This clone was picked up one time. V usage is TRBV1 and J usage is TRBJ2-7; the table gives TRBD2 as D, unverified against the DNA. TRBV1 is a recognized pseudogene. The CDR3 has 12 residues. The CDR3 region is CTSSPKRYEQYF. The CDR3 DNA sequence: TGCACCAGCAGCCCCAAGCGCTACGAGCAGTACTTC.

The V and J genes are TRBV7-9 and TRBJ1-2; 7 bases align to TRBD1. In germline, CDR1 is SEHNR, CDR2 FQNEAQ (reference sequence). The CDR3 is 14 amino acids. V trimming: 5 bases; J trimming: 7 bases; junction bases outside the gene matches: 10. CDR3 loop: CASSPDRDQGGYTF. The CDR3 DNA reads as TGTGCCAGCAGCCCCGACAGGGACCAAGGTGGCTACACCTTC. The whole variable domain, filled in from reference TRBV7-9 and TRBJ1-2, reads DTGVSQNPRHKITKRGQNVTFRCDPISEHNRLYWYRQTLGQGPEFLTYFQNEAQLEKSRLLSDRFSAERPKGSFSTLEIQRTEQGDSAMYLCASSPDRDQGGYTFGSGTRLTVV.

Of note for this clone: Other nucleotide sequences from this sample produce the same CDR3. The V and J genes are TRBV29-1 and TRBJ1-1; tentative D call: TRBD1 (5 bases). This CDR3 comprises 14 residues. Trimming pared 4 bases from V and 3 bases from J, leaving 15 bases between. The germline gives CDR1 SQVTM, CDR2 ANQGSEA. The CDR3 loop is CSVGGRGVDTEAFF. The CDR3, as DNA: TGCAGCGTTGGGGGTCGGGGGGTTGACACTGAAGCTTTCTTT.

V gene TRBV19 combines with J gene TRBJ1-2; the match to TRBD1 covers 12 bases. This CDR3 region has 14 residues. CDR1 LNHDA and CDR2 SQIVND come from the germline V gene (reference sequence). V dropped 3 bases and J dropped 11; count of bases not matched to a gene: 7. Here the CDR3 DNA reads TGTGCCAGTAGTATCGGGACAGGGGGCTTAATATACACCTTC. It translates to CASSIGTGGLIYTF.

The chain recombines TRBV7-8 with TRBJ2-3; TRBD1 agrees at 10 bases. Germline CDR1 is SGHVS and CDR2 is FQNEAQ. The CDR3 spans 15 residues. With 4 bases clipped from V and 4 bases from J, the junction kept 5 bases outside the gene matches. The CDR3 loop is CASSSGQGIPDTQYF. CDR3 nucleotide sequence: TGTGCCAGCAGCTCGGGACAGGGGATCCCAGATACGCAGTATTTT.

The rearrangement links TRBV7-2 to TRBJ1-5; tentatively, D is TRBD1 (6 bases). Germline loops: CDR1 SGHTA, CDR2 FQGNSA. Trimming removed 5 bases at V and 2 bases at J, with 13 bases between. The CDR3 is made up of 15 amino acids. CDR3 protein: CASSQTGIRNQPQHF. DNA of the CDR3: TGTGCCAGCAGCCAAACAGGGATTCGCAATCAGCCCCAGCATTTT.

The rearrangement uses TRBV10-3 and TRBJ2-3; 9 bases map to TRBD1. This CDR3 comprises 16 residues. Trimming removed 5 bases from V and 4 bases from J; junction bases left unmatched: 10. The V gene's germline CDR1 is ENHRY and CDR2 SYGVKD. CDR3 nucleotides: TGTGCCATCAGTCCGGGACAGGGATGGGGCTCAGATACGCAGTATTTT. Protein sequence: CAISPGQGWGSDTQYF.